Detailed here is one T cell receptor (beta chain). Its antigen target is currently unknown. Per-nucleotide qualities are absent, and no much larger clonotype sits a single base away. In the germline V gene, CDR1 corresponds to SGDLS and CDR2 to YYNGEE. From its cysteine to its phenylalanine, the CDR3 spans 15 amino acids. Only the CDR3 part of the read is kept: 45 bases, read in frame from the first base. Trimming costs V 0 bases and J 4 bases, and their ends lie 12 bases apart. TCRbeta CDR3 regions were amplified from genomic DNA using the immunoSEQ Assay, a bias-controlled multiplex PCR. On the study's bioinformatics: Nucleated cell counts per sample were estimated from amplification of reference gene primers within the assay. To quantify the absolute abundance of each unique TCRbeta CDR3 rearrangement, sequence reads were collapsed and filtered. For each sample, productive Simpson clonality was calculated by taking the square root of Simpson's diversity index across productive rearrangements. TCRdb obtained this table from immuneACCESS and retained in-frame rearrangements with V and J assigned. These tables miss some clones; where compared with another copy, unresolved V genes account for less than half of the shortfall, and the remainder is unexplained. From that table come the V and J calls and clone size; the DNA was used to work out D and trimming. The sample yields 130,000 to 150,000 clones; approximately 88% were counted once. The ten largest clonotypes hold 5.5% of the sample.

This entry is derived from a study of blood T cell repertoires in COVID-19 (dated by TCRdb to about 2020). Regarding the study in general: Collaborator samples came from the United States, Italy and Spain and covered acute and convalescent phases of COVID-19. The prospective study material was composed of cDNA or gDNA derived from T cells, B-cell-depleted T cells, or PBMCs. Subjects who had been exposed to COVID-19, were actively infected with it, or had recovered from it provided the deeply sampled blood TCRbeta repertoires that made up the dataset. The repertoires were released in a freely available public database intended as a resource for research on the immune response to SARS-CoV-2. Samples came from the ongoing ImmuneRACE study (first 160 participants) plus 1,254 subjects from 6 global collaborators. A de-identified subject ID, COVID-19 status, age in years and sex were almost always included in the sample metadata. Where available, HLA class I and class II types were taken from metadata supplied by the sample provider and were not determined by assay-based typing. Broader findings and caveats from the paper: The quantity of clinical and demographic metadata differed by source and by participant and was supplied without curation.

Participants in the prospective study were enrolled through a virtual design, were aged roughly 18 to 95 years, and lived in 24 United States geographic areas. In the prospective study, participants were assigned to cohorts based on the clinical history participants reported in a screening survey and a study questionnaire. Each participant in the prospective study had whole blood, serum and a nasopharyngeal or oropharyngeal swab collected by mobile phlebotomists. Over an approximately 2-month period, participants in the prospective study had the option of providing additional blood draws and questionnaires. Prospective study blood samples were shipped either frozen or at room temperature before DNA extraction.

The sequence derives from a man between 35 and 55 years old with acute COVID-19. Sample: PBMCs or T cells enriched from blood (not recorded which). The chain is encoded by TRBV9 joined to TRBJ2-3; no D gene can be assigned with confidence. The CDR3 is CASSVDVGFADTQYF. The nucleotides are TGTGCCAGCAGCGTAGATGTCGGGTTTGCAGATACGCAGTATTTT.